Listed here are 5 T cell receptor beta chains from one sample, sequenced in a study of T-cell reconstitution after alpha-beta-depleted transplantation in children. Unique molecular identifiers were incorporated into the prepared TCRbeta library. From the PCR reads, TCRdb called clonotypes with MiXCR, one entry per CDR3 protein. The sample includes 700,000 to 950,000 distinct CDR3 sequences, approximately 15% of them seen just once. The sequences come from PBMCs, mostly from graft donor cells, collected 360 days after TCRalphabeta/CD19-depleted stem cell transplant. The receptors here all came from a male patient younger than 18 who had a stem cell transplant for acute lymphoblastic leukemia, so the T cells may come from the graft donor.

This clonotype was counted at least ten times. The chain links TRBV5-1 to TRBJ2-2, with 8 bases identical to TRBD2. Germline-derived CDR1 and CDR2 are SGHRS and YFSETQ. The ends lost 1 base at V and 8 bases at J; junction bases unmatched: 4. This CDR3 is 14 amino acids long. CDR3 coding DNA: TGCGCCAGCAGCTTGCAGACTAGCGAAGGGGAGCTGTTTTTT. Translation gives CASSLQTSEGELFF.

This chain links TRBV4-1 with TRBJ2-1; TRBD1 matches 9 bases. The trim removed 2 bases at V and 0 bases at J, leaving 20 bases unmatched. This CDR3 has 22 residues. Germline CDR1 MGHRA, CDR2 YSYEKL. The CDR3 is CASSQPTGTGRPSKSSYNEQFF. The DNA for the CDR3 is TGCGCCAGCAGCCAACCTACCGGGACAGGGAGGCCTAGCAAGAGCTCCTACAATGAGCAGTTCTTC.

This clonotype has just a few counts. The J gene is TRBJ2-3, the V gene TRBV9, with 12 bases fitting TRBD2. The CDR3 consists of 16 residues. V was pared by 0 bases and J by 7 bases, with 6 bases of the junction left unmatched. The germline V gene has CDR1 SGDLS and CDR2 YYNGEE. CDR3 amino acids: CASSVATSGRSYTQYF. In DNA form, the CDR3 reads TGTGCCAGCAGCGTAGCGACTAGCGGGAGATCATATACGCAGTATTTT.

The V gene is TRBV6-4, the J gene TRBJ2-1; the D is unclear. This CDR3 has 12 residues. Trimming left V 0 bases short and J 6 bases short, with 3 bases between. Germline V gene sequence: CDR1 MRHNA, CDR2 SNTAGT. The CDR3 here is CASSDSSNEQFF. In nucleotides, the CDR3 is TGTGCCAGCAGTGACTCATCCAATGAGCAGTTCTTC.

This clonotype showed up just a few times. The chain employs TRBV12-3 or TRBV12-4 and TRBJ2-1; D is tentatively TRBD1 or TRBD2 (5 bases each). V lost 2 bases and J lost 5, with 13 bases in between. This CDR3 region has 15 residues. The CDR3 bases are TGTGCCAGCAGTTTAATCGTGGGGACGGACAATGAGCAGTTCTTC. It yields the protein CASSLIVGTDNEQFF.